This T cell receptor beta chain stems from a study of blood T cell repertoires in COVID-19. The method was immunoSEQ multiplex PCR; TCRdb's version includes in-frame clones alone and lacks a portion of them. The sample carries about 24,000 clones, 75% to 90% recorded once. The ends lost 5 bases at V and 4 bases at J; junction bases unmatched: 2. Looked up from germline, CDR1 is SEHNR and CDR2 is FQNEAQ (reference sequence). The CDR3 contains 14 residues. Patients in Seattle were enrolled during active infection, then followed longitudinally. Sequencing was carried out using peripheral blood. The chain joins TRBV7-9 to TRBJ2-5; 12 bases match TRBD2. The sequence was obtained from a woman aged 70-85 years with COVID-19, enrolled during active disease. In DNA form, the CDR3 reads TGTGCCAGCAGCCAGGGACTAGCGGGAGAGACCCAGTACTTC. The encoded protein is CASSQGLAGETQYF. Drawing the rest from reference TRBV7-9 and TRBJ2-5, the complete variable domain is DTGVSQNPRHKITKRGQNVTFRCDPISEHNRLYWYRQTLGQGPEFLTYFQNEAQLEKSRLLSDRFSAERPKGSFSTLEIQRTEQGDSAMYLCASSQGLAGETQYFGPGTRLLVL.